One sample yielded the 15 T cell receptor beta chains listed below, sequenced in a study of cytomegalovirus exposure and HLA in healthy donors. Vbeta (60) and Jbeta (13) primers were used in the PCR. Here immunoSEQ multiplex PCR was the method, and the copy in TCRdb shows in-frame clones only, minus some. Of 30,000 to 45,000 clones in the sample, just over 85% were seen once. Sequencing input: PBMCs. These receptors all come from a woman in her forties in good health and CMV-seropositive.

This chain uses TRBV2 with TRBJ1-5, with 9 bases that match TRBD1. There are 14 residues in the CDR3. With V trimmed by 3 bases and J by 6 bases, 3 bases remained unmatched. Germline V gene lookup returns CDR1 SNHLY and CDR2 FYNNEI. In DNA form, the CDR3 reads TGTGCCAGCAGTGACACAGGGGGCTTTCAGCCCCAGCATTTT. It translates to CASSDTGGFQPQHF.

The rearrangement links TRBV4-3 to TRBJ1-1, with a tentative D call TRBD1 (5 bases). The CDR3 sequence is 16 residues long. CDR1 is LGHNA, CDR2 YSLEER, per germline. Trimming pared 1 base from V and 2 bases from J, leaving 14 bases between. The CDR3 loop reads CASSQGQRGRNTEAFF. The CDR3, as DNA: TGCGCCAGCAGCCAAGGTCAGCGGGGGAGAAACACTGAAGCTTTCTTT.

This CDR3 reads CASSFSGEYGTQYF. The CDR3 region has the DNA TGTGCCAGCAGCTTCTCGGGGGAATACGGGACCCAGTACTTC. The V gene is TRBV11-2, the J gene TRBJ2-5; TRBD2 is a possible D gene (6 bases). V was clipped by 3 bases and J by 7 bases, with 15 bases between them. Per the germline V gene, CDR1 is SGHAT and CDR2 is FQNNGV. The CDR3 has 14 residues.

CDR3 sequence: CASSIDGGNYGYTF. The CDR3 DNA reads as TGTGCCAGTAGTATAGACGGAGGAAACTATGGCTACACCTTC. The V call is TRBV19, the J call TRBJ1-2; D not resolved. The CDR3 length is 14 residues. CDR1 and CDR2 from the germline V gene are LNHDA and SQIVND (reference sequence). Trimming left V 0 bases short and J 2 bases short, with 7 bases between.

The J gene is TRBJ2-7, the V gene TRBV7-6; tentatively, D is TRBD2 (5 bases). The V end was cut by 0 bases, the J end by 10 bases, with 22 bases between. Germline V gene sequence: CDR1 SGHVS, CDR2 FNYEAQ. CDR3 length: 16 amino acids. CDR3 loop: CASSLAFGLADSDQYF. The CDR3 DNA reads as TGTGCCAGCAGCTTAGCGTTTGGGCTAGCCGACTCCGATCAGTACTTC.

The chain recombines TRBV21-1 with TRBJ1-5; TRBD1 is taken as the D call from the table, unchecked against the DNA. TRBV21-1 is labeled a pseudogene. This CDR3 contains 16 residues. The CDR3 region has the DNA TGTGCCAGCAGCAAAGAGGTGGACAGGGGGAATCAGCCCCAGCATTTT. Translating it yields CASSKEVDRGNQPQHF.

The chain is built from TRBV11-2 and TRBJ2-7; perhaps TRBD2 as D (5 bases). CDR3 length equals 14 residues. Deletions cut 1 base from V and 2 bases from J, with 9 bases between. The V gene's germline CDR1 is SGHAT and CDR2 FQNNGV. Here the CDR3 reads CASSLVAGTYEQYF. The CDR3, as DNA: TGTGCCAGCAGCTTAGTGGCCGGGACCTACGAGCAGTACTTC. Full variable domain (rest looked up from reference TRBV11-2 and TRBJ2-7): EAGVAQSPRYKIIEKRQSVAFWCNPISGHATLYWYQQILGQGPKLLIQFQNNGVVDDSQLPKDRFSAERLKGVDSTLKIQPAKLEDSAVYLCASSLVAGTYEQYFGPGTRLTVT.

J is TRBJ1-5 and V is TRBV6-5, with D maybe TRBD1 (6 bases). Deletions cut 5 bases from V and 6 bases from J, with 14 bases between. The CDR3 spans 14 residues. Germline CDR1 MNHEY, CDR2 SVGAGI. The DNA for the CDR3 is TGTGCCAGCAGTGAAATACAGGGCAGTCAGCCCCAGCATTTT. Amino acid sequence: CASSEIQGSQPQHF.

Points on this clone: At one end the junction does not follow the germline gene, possibly because of a read error. This chain connects TRBV7-9 to TRBJ1-5, with a tentative D call TRBD1 (5 bases). The germline V gene encodes CDR1 SEHNR and CDR2 FQNEAQ (reference sequence). This CDR3 region has 16 residues. The CDR3 DNA reads as TGTTCCAGCAGCCTAGCGGGGGGGTATTCCAATCAGCCCCAGCATTTT. Encoded protein: CSSSLAGGYSNQPQHF.

This sequence joins TRBV29-1 and TRBJ2-1, with TRBD2 matching over 10 bases. The CDR3 contains 14 residues. The V gene's germline CDR1 is SQVTM and CDR2 ANQGSEA. The V gene end was trimmed by 3 bases and the J gene end by 8 bases; junction bases not matched to a gene: 7. The CDR3, as DNA: TGCAGCGTTGAGGCAGCGGGGGGGCCGCATGAGCAGTTCTTC. Translated: CSVEAAGGPHEQFF.

The V and J genes are TRBV7-9 and TRBJ1-4, with 10 bases identical to TRBD1. The germline V gene has CDR1 SEHNR and CDR2 FQNEAQ (reference sequence). The trim removed 5 bases at V and 5 bases at J, leaving 2 bases unmatched. The CDR3 loop spans 14 amino acids. CDR3 nucleotide sequence: TGTGCCAGCAGCCAGGGACAGGGGAATGAAAAACTGTTTTTT. Protein sequence: CASSQGQGNEKLFF.

The CDR3, as DNA: TGTGCCAGCAGCGTAGGGGACAGTAATTCACCCCTCCACTTT. This gives the protein CASSVGDSNSPLHF. The chain has TRBV7-2 and TRBJ1-6, with 7 bases identical to TRBD1. The germline V gene encodes CDR1 SGHTA and CDR2 FQGNSA. This CDR3 comprises 14 residues. Germline trimming cut 5 bases from V and 6 bases from J; bases unmatched to any gene: 4.

This sequence joins TRBV25-1 and TRBJ1-1, with D hard to call. V lost 6 bases and J lost 0, with 14 bases in between. The CDR3 consists of 15 residues. The germline V gene has CDR1 MGHDK and CDR2 SYGVNS. The CDR3 DNA sequence: TGTGCCAGCAGCCCGCGGGGTAACGTGAACACTGAAGCTTTCTTT. Its protein product is CASSPRGNVNTEAFF.

Remarks on this clone: At one of its ends the junction is not consistent with the germline gene, which may arise from a read error. The rearrangement links TRBV9 to TRBJ1-4; D may be TRBD1 (6 bases). The CDR3 is made up of 14 amino acids. Germline CDR1 is SGDLS and CDR2 is YYNGEE. In DNA form, the CDR3 reads TGTGCCAGCAGCGCCGTTTCAATACAGGGCACTGTAGTTTTT. This sequence encodes CASSAVSIQGTVVF.

The genes are TRBV6-1 and TRBJ2-4; weak D call: TRBD2 (6 bases). The length of the CDR3 is 14 residues. The V gene's germline CDR1 is MNHNS and CDR2 SASEGT. Trimming removed 6 bases from V and 6 bases from J, with 15 bases in between. CDR3 residues: CASRGDTRGNIQYF. CDR3 in DNA: TGTGCCAGCAGAGGCGACACGCGGGGAAACATTCAGTACTTC.